This T cell receptor (beta chain) was retrieved from a study of shared clonotypes between healthy human individuals (dated by TCRdb to about 2020). Regarding the complete study: The cohort included three men and a couple of women between 18 and 49 years of age. Blood TCR repertoires of a handful of healthy adults were deeply sequenced to estimate repertoire size and the extent of clonotype sharing between individuals. To increase sequencing depth and limit assay-specific biases, different laboratories used diverse techniques to prepare libraries and sequence TCR repertoires. Leukapheresis yielded between about 0.85 and 10 billion PBMCs per donor. For each donor, CD4 naive and CD4 memory were each given three plates, CD8 naive was given two plates, and CD8 memory was given one plate.

Healthy HIV-negative adults with no recently reported acute infections or vaccinations were included as donors. Every donor was a Caucasian adult residing in Nashville, Tennessee, USA. CD4+ T cells were enriched through magnetic negative selection, after which naive cells were positively selected on CD45RA and the remaining negative fraction served as the memory subset. Blood was obtained by leukapheresis, after which PBMCs were separated by Ficoll-Histopaque density gradient centrifugation and cryopreserved in liquid nitrogen vapor phase. Analytical flow cytometry was used to check the purity and quantity of every magnetically sorted T cell population. Genomic DNA was isolated from every sorted fraction and measured by UV absorbance on a Nanodrop 2000c. The full study reports these points: The small number of donors limited the genetic and exposure-history diversity represented. Even with the large sequencing depth, rarefaction of the sorted-subset datasets indicated that sequencing was incomplete. Compared with non-shared clonotypes, clonotypes shared by all four sorted-subset donors had higher generation probabilities. When a handful of donors were compared, the shared fraction of clonotypes was about 5% for naive CD4, 3.5% for naive CD8, roughly 2.5% for memory CD4, and less than 0.5% for memory CD8. Based on pairwise subsampling, the degree of clonotype sharing among donors was expected to be affected by sequencing depth. Sampling was restricted to blood, and TCR repertoires in tissue are likely to differ from TCR repertoires in blood. Larger estimated clonotype richness was generally found for naive subsets than for memory subsets.

This clone was detected only a few times. Its target antigen remains unknown. No base quality values were provided; no much bigger clone lies one nucleotide off. The sample holds other DNA sequences that translate to the same CDR3. Using the deep immunoSEQ assay, TCR CDR3 regions were amplified from genomic DNA by multiplex PCR. Extracted genomic DNA from each cell subset was spread evenly across all wells of several immunoSEQ 96-well plates, with each plate serving as a replicate. For sorted subsets, about 0.2 ug genomic DNA, equal to tens of thousands of T cell genomes, was loaded into each replicate PCR. Purified libraries were quantified with a Qubit 3.0 fluorometer, sized on a Bioanalyzer 2100, and re-quantified with the KAPA Library Quantification kit. Every immunoSEQ 96-well plate was sequenced on a separate single-read 150-cycle Illumina NextSeq 550 flow cell. Regarding the original processing steps: The immunoSEQ output contained only junctional sequences without quality scores, so filtering could not match that applied to full-length reads. To assign V/J genes and CDR3, sequences were annotated against IMGT germline references using PyIR, a Python wrapper for IgBLAST v1.9. Reads were removed for weak V/J assignments (E-value above 1e-6), missing CDR3, stop codons, out-of-frame junctions, or ambiguous translated residues. A V3J clonotype was defined by an identical inferred V gene, J gene, and CDR3 amino acid sequence. To compute the percentage overlap between repertoires, the number of shared unique clonotypes was divided by the size of the smaller repertoire. RTK rarefaction, the Chao1 estimator, and Recon v2.1 estimates of unobserved clonotypes were used to assess repertoire richness. Generation probabilities were computed with OLGA for all TCRbeta clonotypes obtained by the gDNA method from four donors. The table comes from immuneACCESS by way of TCRdb, which keeps in-frame sequences with V and J called. Part of the clones is missing from these tables; in studies checked, under half for an unresolved V gene and the rest for unknown reasons. D and trimming were read from the DNA, whereas the V and J calls and clone size are those reported in that table. In this sample the table shows around 700,000 clones, roughly 70% of which occur a single time. The ten largest make up about 1.7% of the sample.

Specimen: memory CD4+ T cells sorted from blood. The cell subset or site label of this sample denotes: CD45RA-negative fraction. The TCR sequence derives from a woman younger than 45 in good health.

The nucleotide sequence is TGCGCCAGCAGTGAGTCTGGGGATCAGCCCCAGCATTTT. This codes for CASSESGDQPQHF. Recombination linked TRBV10-1 to TRBJ1-5; too little of a D gene remains to name it. A distance of 5 bases separates the germline ends of V and J, which lose 0 bases and 5 bases respectively. Including the terminal cysteine and phenylalanine, the CDR3 comprises 13 residues. The only DNA kept is the CDR3, 39 bases in frame from the first base. CDR1 and CDR2 are read off the germline V gene (reference sequence) as WNHNN and SYGVQD.